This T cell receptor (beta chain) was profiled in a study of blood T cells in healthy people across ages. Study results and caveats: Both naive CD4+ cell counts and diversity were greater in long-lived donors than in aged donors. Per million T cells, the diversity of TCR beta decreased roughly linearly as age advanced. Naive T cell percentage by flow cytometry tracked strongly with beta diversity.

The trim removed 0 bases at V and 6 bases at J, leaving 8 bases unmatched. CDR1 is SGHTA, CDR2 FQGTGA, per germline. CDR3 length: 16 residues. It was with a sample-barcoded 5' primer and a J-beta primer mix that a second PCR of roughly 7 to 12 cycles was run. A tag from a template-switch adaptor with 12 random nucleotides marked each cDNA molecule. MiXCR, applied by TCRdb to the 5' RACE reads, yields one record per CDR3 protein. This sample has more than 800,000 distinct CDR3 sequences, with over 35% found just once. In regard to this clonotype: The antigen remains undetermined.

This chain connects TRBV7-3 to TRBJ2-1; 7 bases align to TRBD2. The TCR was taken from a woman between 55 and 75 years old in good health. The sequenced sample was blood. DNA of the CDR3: TGTGCCAGCAGCTTAACGGGCGGGAGTAGGTCCAATGAGCAGTTCTTC. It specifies CASSLTGGSRSNEQFF. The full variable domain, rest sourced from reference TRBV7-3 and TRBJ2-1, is GAGVSQTPSNKVTEKGKYVELRCDPISGHTALYWYRQSLGQGPEFLIYFQGTGAADDSGLPNDRFFAVRPEGSVSTLKIQRTERGDSAVYLCASSLTGGSRSNEQFFGPGTRLTVL.